The present TCR beta chain was sequenced within a study of blood T cell repertoires in COVID-19 (TCRdb year 2020). A note on the overall study: Samples covering the acute and convalescent phases of COVID-19 were provided by collaborators in the United States, Italy and Spain. The sample metadata nearly always contained a de-identified subject ID, COVID-19 status, age in years and sex. The repertoires were made available in a free public database intended to serve as a resource for research on the immune response to SARS-CoV-2. The prospective study material was composed of cDNA or gDNA derived from T cells, B-cell-depleted T cells, or PBMCs. The dataset comprised deeply sampled blood TCRbeta repertoires from subjects exposed to, actively infected with, or recovered from COVID-19. Where HLA class I and class II types were available, the types were taken from metadata supplied by the sample provider, not from assay-based typing. Samples were obtained from the ongoing ImmuneRACE study (first 160 participants) and from some 1,300 subjects provided by 6 global collaborators. Here is what the overall study found, with its caveats: Clinical and demographic metadata were provided uncurated, with the amount varying by source and participant.

The germline V gene (reference sequence) specifies LNHDA as CDR1 and SQIVND as CDR2. Trimmed from V: 5 bases; trimmed from J: 6 bases; junction bases lacking a gene match: 7. Counted from cysteine to phenylalanine, this CDR3 has 16 amino acids. The sequence is cut down to CDR3 DNA, 48 bases in frame from base 1. The collaborating institutions used their own protocols to collect whole blood in K2EDTA tubes. Collaborator samples were shipped for TCRbeta analysis as frozen whole blood, isolated PBMCs, or DNA extracted from either sample type. This clone was seen only a few times. What this receptor recognizes is not known. No clone much larger than this one lies a single base away; base qualities are absent. TCRbeta CDR3 regions were amplified from genomic DNA by means of the immunoSEQ Assay, a bias-controlled multiplex PCR. On the authors' methods: Nucleated cell counts per sample were estimated from amplification of reference gene primers within the assay. To quantify the absolute abundance of each unique TCRbeta CDR3 rearrangement, sequence reads were collapsed and filtered. For each sample, productive Simpson clonality was calculated as the square root of Simpson's diversity index over productive rearrangements. TCRdb's version of the immuneACCESS table is confined to in-frame rearrangements and falls short of the full clone set. An unresolved V gene accounts for under half of the shortfall where checked; the remainder is of unknown origin. The D gene and trimming were derived from the DNA, and the V and J assignments and clone size from that table. Within this sample are some 38,000 clones, with 91% of them counted one time only. More than 15% of the sample lies in the top ten.

The sample taken for sequencing was peripheral blood. This chain is built from TRBV19 and TRBJ1-6; 10 of the junction bases match TRBD1. The receptor's source is a woman in her twenties or thirties in a cohort sampled during active COVID-19. The DNA reads as follows: TGTGCCAGTAGTCCCCGGACAGGGGGTCTTAATTCACCCCTCCACTTT. This sequence encodes CASSPRTGGLNSPLHF.